Below, 24 T cell receptor beta chains from the same sample are listed, as sequenced in a study of blood T cell repertoires in COVID-19 (dated by TCRdb to about 2020). The method behind the library was the immunoSEQ multiplex PCR assay. Drawn from immuneACCESS, this table holds only the in-frame rearrangements with V and J called that TCRdb kept. Clones are partly lost; checked studies trace under half to an unresolved V gene and leave the rest unexplained. The sample table holds 60,000 or so clones, of which approximately 73% were seen once. The ten largest clones add up to around 6.4% of the sample. Sequencing used peripheral blood. These receptors were obtained from a woman between 45 and 65 years old with active or convalescent COVID-19.

The genes are TRBV7-2 and TRBJ2-7; possibly TRBD2 for D (5 bases). With 3 bases removed from V and 6 bases from J, the gap between germline ends came to 6 bases. This CDR3 has 11 amino acids. Germline values: CDR1 SGHTA, CDR2 FQGNSA. CDR3 residues: CASSFRGEQYF. The CDR3 DNA reads TGTGCCAGCAGCTTTCGGGGCGAGCAGTACTTC.

The V and J genes are TRBV5-4 and TRBJ2-3, with 7 bases lining up with TRBD1. J gave up 3 bases and V 1 base, and 8 bases lay outside the gene matches. Germline V gene data show CDR1 as SGHNT and CDR2 as YYREEE (reference sequence). The CDR3 runs to 16 residues. In nucleotides, the CDR3 is TGTGCCAGCAGCTTGTTTCGGGACAGCGCGACAGATACGCAGTATTTT. Translation gives CASSLFRDSATDTQYF.

The chain carries TRBV11-2 and TRBJ2-3, with 13 bases fitting TRBD2. The CDR3 contains 18 residues. J lost 1 base, V lost 5 bases, and 9 bases had no gene match. The V gene's germline CDR1 is SGHAT and CDR2 FQNNGV. CDR3 in DNA: TGTGCCAGCAGCCTGACTAGCGGGAGGCCCCCGCGCACAGATACGCAGTATTTT. It codes for CASSLTSGRPPRTDTQYF. Full variable domain (remainder filled in from reference TRBV11-2 and TRBJ2-3): EAGVAQSPRYKIIEKRQSVAFWCNPISGHATLYWYQQILGQGPKLLIQFQNNGVVDDSQLPKDRFSAERLKGVDSTLKIQPAKLEDSAVYLCASSLTSGRPPRTDTQYFGPGTRLTVL.

This chain connects TRBV7-9 to TRBJ1-2, with 9 bases identical to TRBD1. The CDR3 is 14 amino acids. The germline V gene has CDR1 SEHNR and CDR2 FQNEAQ (reference sequence). J lost 2 bases, V lost 4 bases, and 2 bases had no gene match. CDR3 protein: CASSYTGGNYGYTF. The CDR3 DNA reads as TGTGCCAGCAGCTACACAGGGGGCAACTATGGCTACACCTTC.

V gene TRBV4-2 combines with J gene TRBJ1-1, with D unclear. Germline V gene lookup returns CDR1 LGHNA and CDR2 YNFKEQ. This CDR3 is 15 amino acids long. V lost 0 bases and J lost 1, with 9 bases in between. The CDR3 nucleotides are TGTGCCAGCAGCCAAGAATTCGGGGAGAACACTGAAGCTTTCTTT. Translation: CASSQEFGENTEAFF.

This clone has just one count. This chain connects TRBV21-1 to TRBJ2-7; no DNA check was done on the table's D call, TRBD1. TRBV21-1 is a recognized pseudogene. The CDR3 is 17 amino acids. The CDR3 loop reads CASSTNLRGPQGYEQYF. The DNA for the CDR3 is TGTGCCAGCAGCACCAACCTTCGTGGCCCACAGGGCTACGAGCAGTACTTC.

A few counts support this clone. The genes are TRBV5-4 and TRBJ1-1; 9 bases align to TRBD1. The V gene end was trimmed by 6 bases and the J gene end by 3 bases; junction bases not matched to a gene: 6. This CDR3 contains 14 residues. Germline V lookup: CDR1 SGHNT, CDR2 YYREEE (reference sequence). The CDR3 region is CASTFDRGDTEAFF. The CDR3 DNA is TGTGCCAGCACCTTCGACAGGGGGGACACTGAAGCTTTCTTT.

The chain joins TRBV6-5 to TRBJ2-2, with D unclear. The germline CDR1 and CDR2 sequences are MNHEY and SVGAGI. V was cut by 6 bases and J by 4 bases, with 12 bases left in between. This CDR3 has 14 residues. As DNA, the CDR3 is TGTGCCAGCAGACTCGGCAGGCTCACCGGGGAGCTGTTTTTT. Encoded protein: CASRLGRLTGELFF.

The chain carries TRBV27 and TRBJ1-6; D call uncertain. The germline V and J ends were trimmed by 5 bases and 0 bases, with 8 bases remaining between them. The length of the CDR3 is 15 residues. From germline, CDR1 is MNHEY and CDR2 SMNVEV (reference sequence). The CDR3 coding sequence is TGTGCCAGCAGTGTATGGAGCTCCTATAATTCACCCCTCCACTTT. Translated: CASSVWSSYNSPLHF.

The sample holds a few counts of this clone. The V call is TRBV5-5, the J call TRBJ1-2; 7 bases align to TRBD1. Per the germline V gene, CDR1 is SGHKS and CDR2 is YYEKEE (reference sequence). This CDR3 comprises 13 residues. With V trimmed by 4 bases and J by 3 bases, 3 bases remained unmatched. The CDR3 region has the DNA TGTGCCAGCAGCCGGGACAGTCACTATGGCTACACCTTC. Translated, it gives CASSRDSHYGYTF.

The chain employs TRBV10-3 and TRBJ2-3, with TRBD2 identical over 10 bases. This CDR3 contains 13 residues. The V and J ends lost 11 bases and 4 bases, in that order; junction bases with no gene match: 6. CDR1 and CDR2 (germline): ENHRY, SYGVKD. CDR3 sequence (DNA): TGTGCCGCCGGGACTAGCGAGGCAGATACGCAGTATTTT. Protein product: CAAGTSEADTQYF.

The chain joins TRBV7-2 to TRBJ1-1; 7 bases agree with TRBD1. Per germline, CDR1 SGHTA and CDR2 FQGNSA. The V and J ends lost 6 bases and 1 base, in that order; junction bases with no gene match: 14. The CDR3 sequence is 17 residues long. The CDR3 loop reads CASRQTGMVKRNTEAFF. CDR3 nucleotide sequence: TGTGCCAGCAGACAGACAGGGATGGTAAAACGGAACACTGAAGCTTTCTTT.

The chain employs TRBV28 and TRBJ1-1, with 8 nucleotides matching TRBD1. J gave up 6 bases and V 6 bases, and 6 bases lay outside the gene matches. Germline V gene sequence: CDR1 MDHEN, CDR2 SYDVKM. This CDR3 has 13 amino acids. Here the CDR3 reads CASRKQGGAEAFF. CDR3 DNA sequence: TGTGCCAGCAGAAAACAGGGGGGCGCTGAAGCTTTCTTT.

Worth noting for this clone: Within the sample, other DNA sequences also encode this same CDR3. The chain links TRBV7-9 to TRBJ2-7, with D possibly matching TRBD2 (5 bases). Trimming took 0 bases from V and 0 from J, leaving 6 bases between them. CDR3 length: 14 amino acids. Looked up from germline, CDR1 is SEHNR and CDR2 is FQNEAQ (reference sequence). CDR3 DNA: TGTGCCAGCAGCTTAGCGGGAGTCTCCTACGAGCAGTACTTC. Protein: CASSLAGVSYEQYF.

The sample holds one count of this clone. V is TRBV4-2 and J is TRBJ1-1, with TRBD1 identical over 9 bases. Germline trimming cut 1 base from V and 12 bases from J; bases unmatched to any gene: 6. Germline assignment: CDR1 LGHNA and CDR2 YNFKEQ. CDR3 length: 13 amino acids. CDR3 nucleotides: TGTGCCAGCAGCCAAGGACAGGGGGATGAGTCTTTCTTT. Residues: CASSQGQGDESFF.

This sequence joins TRBV2 and TRBJ1-2, with 7 bases that match TRBD1. The CDR3 has 15 amino acids. Germline assignment: CDR1 SNHLY and CDR2 FYNNEI. Trimming took 5 bases from V and 6 from J; bases not matched to a gene: 12. As DNA, the CDR3 is TGTGCCAGCAGTCCTACGTCGACAGGGATCCATGGCTACACCTTC. It yields the protein CASSPTSTGIHGYTF. The full variable domain, its missing parts supplied by reference TRBV2 and TRBJ1-2, is EPEVTQTPSHQVTQMGQEVILRCVPISNHLYFYWYRQILGQKVEFLVSFYNNEISEKSEIFDDQFSVERPDGSNFTLKIRSTKLEDSAMYFCASSPTSTGIHGYTFGSGTRLTVV.

This chain joins TRBV6-2 or TRBV6-3 and TRBJ1-2; 10 bases map to TRBD1. J lost 5 bases, V lost 0 bases, and 6 bases had no gene match. This CDR3 has 16 residues. Germline loops: CDR1 MNHEY, CDR2 SVGEGT. The CDR3 DNA sequence: TGTGCCAGCAGTTACTCAGGACAGGGGGACCTATATGGCTACACCTTC. Residues: CASSYSGQGDLYGYTF.

V and J are TRBV24-1 and TRBJ2-3; tentative D call: TRBD1 (7 bases). V was pared by 6 bases and J by 6 bases, with 21 bases between. Germline V lookup: CDR1 KGHDR, CDR2 SFDVKD. The CDR3 spans 16 residues. In nucleotides, the CDR3 is TGTGCCACCAGTCCGGGGGAGAGGGGGCGGATGGATACGCAGTATTTT. The encoded protein is CATSPGERGRMDTQYF.

This clone was recorded only once. The V gene is TRBV12-5, the J gene TRBJ2-3; 14 bases match TRBD2. The CDR3 extends over 16 amino acids. Germline V gives CDR1 LGHNT, CDR2 FRNRAP. With 1 base clipped from V and 5 bases from J, the junction kept 2 bases outside the gene matches. The CDR3 is CASGLEGLAGVDTQYF. The DNA of the CDR3 is TGTGCTAGTGGTTTGGAGGGACTAGCGGGAGTAGATACGCAGTATTTT.

V and J are TRBV2 and TRBJ1-2; D unresolved. Germline-derived CDR1 and CDR2 are SNHLY and FYNNEI. This CDR3 is 11 amino acids long. The V end lost 3 bases, the J end lost 6 bases, and 5 bases lay between the germline ends. CDR3 DNA: TGTGCCAGCAGTGATCCGGATGGCTACACCTTC. Residues: CASSDPDGYTF.

This clone was seen a single time. The rearrangement uses TRBV4-1 and TRBJ1-5, with D possibly matching TRBD1 (6 bases). Trimming shortened V by 1 base and J by 5 bases, and 9 bases separated the two germline ends. This CDR3 has 14 residues. In germline, CDR1 is MGHRA, CDR2 YSYEKL. The CDR3 DNA is TGCGCCAGCAGCCAAGGAGGGGGTCATCAGCCCCAGCATTTT. It specifies CASSQGGGHQPQHF.

The gene calls are TRBV11-2 and TRBJ2-7; TRBD2 aligns across 7 bases. Germline assignment: CDR1 SGHAT and CDR2 FQNNGV. V lost 5 bases, J lost 5 bases, and 6 bases stayed unmatched. This CDR3 has 13 residues. For the CDR3, the DNA is TGTGCCAGCAGCCTCGCGGGGGTCCACGAGCAGTACTTC. Protein sequence: CASSLAGVHEQYF.

The CDR3, as DNA: TGTGCCAGCAGTTTCTCGGGACAGGGTATCAACACTGAAGCTTTCTTT. Translation: CASSFSGQGINTEAFF. The J gene is TRBJ1-1, the V gene TRBV6-2 or TRBV6-3; 9 nucleotides line up with TRBD1. This CDR3 spans 16 amino acids. V lost 4 bases and J lost 2; bases outside the gene matches: 8. Germline V gene data show CDR1 as MNHEY and CDR2 as SVGEGT.

V is TRBV5-1 and J is TRBJ2-1; D is ambiguous. Germline V CDR1 and CDR2: SGHRS, YFSETQ. With 0 bases removed from V and 9 bases from J, the gap between germline ends came to 7 bases. The CDR3 is 12 amino acids. CDR3 sequence: CASSLDLFEQFF. In DNA form, the CDR3 reads TGCGCCAGCAGCTTGGACTTATTTGAGCAGTTCTTC.